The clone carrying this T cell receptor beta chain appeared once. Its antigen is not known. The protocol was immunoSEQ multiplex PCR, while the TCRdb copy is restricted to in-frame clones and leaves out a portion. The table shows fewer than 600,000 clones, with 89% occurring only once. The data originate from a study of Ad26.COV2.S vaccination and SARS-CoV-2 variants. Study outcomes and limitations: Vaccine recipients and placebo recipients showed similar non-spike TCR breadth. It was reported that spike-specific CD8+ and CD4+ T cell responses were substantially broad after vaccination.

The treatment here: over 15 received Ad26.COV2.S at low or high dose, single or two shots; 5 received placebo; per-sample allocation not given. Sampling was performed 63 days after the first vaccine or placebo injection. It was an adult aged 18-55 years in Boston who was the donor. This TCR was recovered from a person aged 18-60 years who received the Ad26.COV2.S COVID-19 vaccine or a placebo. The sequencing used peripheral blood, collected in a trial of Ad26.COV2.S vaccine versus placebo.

The DNA of the CDR3 is TGTGCCAGCAGCGACCGAGGGGTCCTGACTTTC. Translation: CASSDRGVLTF. The chain uses TRBV9 and TRBJ2-6; D is perhaps TRBD2 (5 bases). The V and J ends lost 3 bases and 13 bases respectively, with 8 bases between them. Per germline, CDR1 SGDLS and CDR2 YYNGEE. The CDR3 spans 11 residues.